Each of the 19 T cell receptor beta chains below was sequenced from the same sample in a study of metastatic and nonmetastatic thyroid tumors. TCRdb called clones again from the PCR reads with MiXCR. The table lists about 35,000 clones, approximately 30% of them singletons. Every patient underwent thyroid surgery untreated. Sequences were obtained from blood. These receptors were obtained from a female donor with papillary thyroid cancer or a benign thyroid nodule (not recorded which). Some clones in this sample may be carry-over from other donors' samples.

As regards this clone: Compared with germline, one end of the junction differs, possibly owing to a read error. This chain uses TRBV6-1 with TRBJ2-1, with D perhaps given as TRBD1 or TRBD2 (5 bases each). CDR3 length equals 16 residues. Germline lookup yields CDR1 MNHNS and CDR2 SASEGT. The CDR3 DNA is TGTGACAGCAGATCACGGGACGACTCCAATTACAATGAGCAGTTCTTC. Its translation: CDSRSRDDSNYNEQFF.

This clone has a handful of counts. V and J are TRBV20-1 and TRBJ2-7; TRBD2 matches at 9 bases. V gave up 3 bases and J gave up 7 bases; unmatched junction bases: 7. The germline CDR1 and CDR2 sequences are DFQATT and SNEGSKA (reference sequence). The CDR3 runs 13 residues. DNA for the CDR3: TGCAGTGCTAGGTTAGCGGGGGTGGGTGAGCAGTACTTC. Translated, it gives CSARLAGVGEQYF.

This clone was observed many times. V gene TRBV20-1 combines with J gene TRBJ1-1; no firm D call. The V end was cut by 3 bases, the J end by 4 bases, with 15 bases between. CDR1 is DFQATT and CDR2 is SNEGSKA in the germline V gene (reference sequence). CDR3 size: 14 residues. The CDR3 nucleotides read TGCAGTGCTAGTCTTGGAGGCGCGGTCACTGAAGCTTTCTTT. As protein: CSASLGGAVTEAFF.

This clone was observed many times. The rearrangement links TRBV3-1 to TRBJ1-2, with D tentatively TRBD1 (5 bases). With 1 base removed from V and 5 bases from J, the gap between germline ends came to 20 bases. Germline assignment: CDR1 LGHDT and CDR2 YNNKEL (reference sequence). CDR3 length: 17 residues. CDR3 loop: CASSQVTEGRQQYGYTF. CDR3 nucleotides: TGTGCCAGCAGCCAAGTCACTGAGGGACGACAGCAATATGGCTACACCTTC. Full variable domain (outside the CDR3, taken from reference TRBV3-1 and TRBJ1-2): DTAVSQTPKYLVTQMGNDKSIKCEQNLGHDTMYWYKQDSKKFLKIMFSYNNKELIINETVPNRFSPKSPDKAHLNLHINSLELGDSAVYFCASSQVTEGRQQYGYTFGSGTRLTVV.

The chain joins TRBV28 to TRBJ1-5; 7 positions agree with TRBD1. The length of the CDR3 is 12 residues. Germline lookup yields CDR1 MDHEN and CDR2 SYDVKM. V lost 6 bases, J lost 6 bases, and 2 bases stayed unmatched. As DNA, the CDR3 is TGTGCCAGCAGCGACAGGGTTCAGCCCCAGCATTTT. Translation gives CASSDRVQPQHF.

This clone was recorded once. One junction end disagrees with the germline gene, perhaps due to a read error. The genes are TRBV6-1 and TRBJ2-4; 9 bases are shared with TRBD1. The length of the CDR3 is 17 residues. Looked up from germline, CDR1 is MNHNS and CDR2 is SASEGT. CDR3 sequence: CASIPGQGGLATNIQYF. The CDR3, as DNA: TGTGCCAGCATTCCGGGACAGGGTGGTCTAGCCACAAACATTCAGTACTTC.

With regard to this clone: Other DNA sequences from this sample encode an identical CDR3 as well. This chain links TRBV10-2 with TRBJ2-7, with D hard to call. The CDR3 runs to 11 residues. The germline V and J ends were trimmed by 6 bases and 0 bases, with 3 bases remaining between them. Per germline, CDR1 WSHSY and CDR2 SAAADI. Here the CDR3 reads CASRHSYEQYF. In DNA form, the CDR3 reads TGCGCCAGCAGGCACTCCTACGAGCAGTACTTC.

In its sample, this clone was seen many times. The V gene is TRBV14, the J gene TRBJ2-7, with D tentatively TRBD1 or TRBD2 (5 bases each). Germline V CDR1 and CDR2: SGHDN, FVKESK. With 3 bases removed from V and 3 bases from J, the gap between germline ends came to 24 bases. This CDR3 has 18 amino acids. CDR3 coding DNA: TGTGCCAGCAGCCATCCGCCCTCCGGGGCTAACAACCTCTACGAGCAGTACTTC. Translating it yields CASSHPPSGANNLYEQYF.

In this sample, this clone turned up a few times. V usage is TRBV19 and J usage is TRBJ2-2, with 7 positions matching TRBD1. CDR3 length: 14 amino acids. CDR1 and CDR2 (germline): LNHDA, SQIVND (reference sequence). V was pared by 6 bases and J by 16 bases, with 17 bases of the junction left unmatched. CDR3 sequence: CASRQGLNTGDQFF. The CDR3 DNA is TGTGCCAGTAGACAGGGGTTGAACACCGGGGATCAGTTTTTT. Based on the CDR3 plus reference TRBV19 and TRBJ2-2, the full variable domain is DGGITQSPKYLFRKEGQNVTLSCEQNLNHDAMYWYRQDPGQGLRLIYYSQIVNDFQKGDIAEGYSVSREKKESFPLTVTSAQKNPTAFYLCASRQGLNTGDQFFGEGSRLTVL.

The J gene is TRBJ2-7, the V gene TRBV4-1; TRBD2 is a possible D gene (6 bases). The CDR3 contains 16 residues. The germline V gene encodes CDR1 MGHRA and CDR2 YSYEKL. Trimming cost V 3 bases and J 5 bases, with 20 bases left between them. CDR3 protein: CASSHPWAGSNDEQYF. CDR3 in DNA: TGCGCCAGCAGCCACCCGTGGGCCGGGAGCAACGACGAGCAGTACTTC.

This clone ranks as medium-sized. This sequence joins TRBV5-1 and TRBJ1-1, with D perhaps TRBD1 (6 bases). Trimming removed 0 bases at V and 3 bases at J, with 15 bases between. Germline CDR1 is SGHRS and CDR2 is YFSETQ. The CDR3 runs to 16 residues. This chain's CDR3 is CASSLGGRADYTEAFF. In DNA form, the CDR3 reads TGCGCCAGCAGCTTGGGGGGGCGGGCAGACTACACTGAAGCTTTCTTT.

The chain uses TRBV2 and TRBJ2-3, with 10 bases identical to TRBD1. CDR1 and CDR2 from the germline V gene are SNHLY and FYNNEI. The CDR3 has 14 amino acids. V was clipped by 6 bases and J by 5 bases; unmatched bases: 5. The CDR3 reads CASRDGQGVDTQYF. For the CDR3, the DNA is TGTGCCAGCAGGGACGGACAGGGGGTAGATACGCAGTATTTT.

This clone was counted between two and nine times. The chain joins TRBV12-3 or TRBV12-4 to TRBJ2-7; a weak D match, TRBD2 (5 bases). The CDR3 is 16 residues long. Trimming pared 6 bases from V and 2 bases from J, leaving 20 bases between. CDR3: CASSRSFGKVAYEQYF. CDR3 DNA sequence: TGTGCCAGCAGCCGATCATTCGGGAAAGTCGCCTACGAGCAGTACTTC.

This clone showed up just a few times. A much larger clone sits a single nucleotide away, making a read error possible. CDR3: CSVLAGANFLTF. In DNA, the CDR3 is TGCAGTGTTCTAGCTGGGGCCAACTTCCTGACTTTC. The chain combines TRBV20-1 with TRBJ2-6, with D perhaps TRBD1 or TRBD2 (5 bases each). Germline lookup yields CDR1 DFQATT and CDR2 SNEGSKA (reference sequence). CDR3 length: 12 amino acids.

The chain joins TRBV27 to TRBJ2-1; maybe TRBD2 (5 bases). The ends were cut back, 6 bases at V and 2 bases at J, with 17 bases in the middle. This CDR3 spans 16 amino acids. Germline CDR1 is MNHEY and CDR2 is SMNVEV (reference sequence). CDR3 residues: CASRGSVGLAYNEQFF. As DNA, the CDR3 is TGTGCCAGCAGGGGGAGCGTGGGCCTCGCCTACAATGAGCAGTTCTTC.

This clone was observed many times. This chain links TRBV12-3 or TRBV12-4 with TRBJ2-2; D remains ambiguous. The CDR3 loop spans 15 amino acids. V dropped 2 bases and J dropped 0 bases, with 7 bases sitting between them. CDR3: CASSLRVTNTGELFF. The CDR3 DNA is TGTGCCAGCAGTTTACGCGTAACGAACACCGGGGAGCTGTTTTTT.

This clone is deemed medium-sized. The CDR3 loop is CASSTGPPYEQYF. The CDR3 DNA reads as TGTGCCAGCAGTACGGGACCACCCTACGAGCAGTACTTC. The genes are TRBV27 and TRBJ2-7, with D perhaps matching TRBD1 or TRBD2 (5 bases each). The CDR3 totals 13 residues. Germline V CDR1 and CDR2: MNHEY, SMNVEV (reference sequence). The V gene lost 5 bases and the J gene lost 2 bases, with 10 bases spanning the gap.

This clone was counted many times. The genes are TRBV7-6 and TRBJ2-2; 7 bases line up with TRBD2. The length of the CDR3 is 14 residues. Trimming at V came to 1 base and at J to 5 bases, leaving 1 base not matched to a gene. In germline, CDR1 is SGHVS, CDR2 FNYEAQ. The CDR3 is CASSLGGGTGELFF. The CDR3 DNA reads as TGTGCCAGCAGCTTAGGGGGAGGGACCGGGGAGCTGTTTTTT.

By proportion, this clone is medium-sized. The J gene is TRBJ2-7, the V gene TRBV6-1; 9 bases are shared with TRBD2. The CDR3 is made up of 15 amino acids. J lost 2 bases, V lost 1 base, and 3 bases had no gene match. Germline CDR1 reads MNHNS; CDR2 reads SASEGT. CDR3 in amino acids: CASSEEAGGPYEQYF. The CDR3 DNA reads TGTGCCAGCAGTGAAGAGGCGGGGGGGCCCTACGAGCAGTACTTC.